This TCR beta chain comes out of a study of OX40 agonist ivuxolimab in advanced cancers. Broadly, across the study: Ivuxolimab, which targeted the costimulatory receptor OX40 (CD134), was an agonistic, fully human IgG2 monoclonal antibody. Intravenous ivuxolimab was administered to patients every 2 weeks at six dose levels: 0.01, 0.1, 0.3, 1.5, 3 and 10 mg/kg. Among the approximately 50 dose-escalation patients, some 20 had hepatocellular carcinoma, about 15 melanoma, 9 renal cell carcinoma and 9 head and neck cancer. A male proportion of roughly 80% and a mean age of approximately 58 years, ranging from roughly 23 to 79, were recorded for the dose-escalation cohort. Prior anti-PD-1, anti-PD-L1 or anti-CTLA-4 therapy was permitted, and checkpoint inhibitors had been received by under 50% of dose-escalation patients. Partial responses occurred in three dose-escalation patients: two with cutaneous melanoma and one with hepatocellular carcinoma. Peripheral TCRbeta sequencing was intended to test whether TCR sequence diversity was altered and clonal T-cell expansion was caused by ivuxolimab. The paper reports the monotherapy dose-escalation portion (N of about 51 patients) of the phase I ivuxolimab trial. The paper as a whole reports these results and caveats: Low levels of normalized T-cell clonal expansion were also seen in some patients who did not respond. After ivuxolimab, expanded clones were on average more numerous among CD8+ T cells than among CD4+ T cells. Partial responders in the 0.1-3.0 mg/kg groups had among the lowest normalized peripheral clonal expansion, especially among CD8+ T cells. The antigen specificity of the peripheral T cells that underwent clonal expansion was not determined. At doses from 0.1 to 3.0 mg/kg, clonal expansion was seen in both CD4+ and CD8+ blood T cells between baseline and week 6.

Patients with a history of autoimmune disease or receiving systemic immunosuppression were excluded from the trial. Peripheral blood for TCR sequencing was drawn from every dose cohort at baseline, at cycle 4 day 1 and at cycle 7 day 1. The samples were taken from a phase I, first-in-human, multicenter, open-label dose-escalation trial of ivuxolimab. Adults with locally advanced or metastatic melanoma, renal cell carcinoma, hepatocellular carcinoma or head and neck squamous cell carcinoma were enrolled in the trial. Before TCR sequencing, CD4+ T cells and CD8+ T cells from peripheral blood were sorted into separate populations. The germline V gene sets CDR1 to SGHRS and CDR2 to YFSETQ. The V end gives up 4 bases and the J end 1 base, leaving 4 bases in the junction not matched to a gene. Including cysteine and phenylalanine, the CDR3 has 15 amino acids. Only the CDR3 portion is preserved as DNA: 45 bases, with reading frame beginning at the first base.

For sequencing of the TCRbeta CDR3 region, genomic DNA was extracted from the sorted cells. The immunoSEQ Assay was used for sequencing of TCRbeta CDR3 regions. Drawn from immuneACCESS, this table holds only the in-frame rearrangements with V and J called that TCRdb kept. Clones are partly lost; checked studies trace under half to an unresolved V gene and leave the rest unexplained. A total of roughly 56,000 clones appear in this sample, 86% of them only once. The ten largest account for over 0.7% of the sample. Concerning this clone itself: Its antigen target is currently unknown. No qualities accompany the bases; no much larger clone lies one base away.

In this chain, TRBV5-1 is recombined with TRBJ2-2, and 7 junctional nucleotides match TRBD1. The specimen was CD4+ or CD8+ T cells sorted from blood, collected in a trial of the OX40 agonist ivuxolimab. This TCR was sampled from an adult with an advanced solid tumor such as melanoma, head and neck, liver or kidney cancer. The CDR3 region: CASSESGGNTGELFF. The DNA sequence follows: TGCGCCAGCAGCGAATCAGGGGGGAACACCGGGGAGCTGTTTTTT.